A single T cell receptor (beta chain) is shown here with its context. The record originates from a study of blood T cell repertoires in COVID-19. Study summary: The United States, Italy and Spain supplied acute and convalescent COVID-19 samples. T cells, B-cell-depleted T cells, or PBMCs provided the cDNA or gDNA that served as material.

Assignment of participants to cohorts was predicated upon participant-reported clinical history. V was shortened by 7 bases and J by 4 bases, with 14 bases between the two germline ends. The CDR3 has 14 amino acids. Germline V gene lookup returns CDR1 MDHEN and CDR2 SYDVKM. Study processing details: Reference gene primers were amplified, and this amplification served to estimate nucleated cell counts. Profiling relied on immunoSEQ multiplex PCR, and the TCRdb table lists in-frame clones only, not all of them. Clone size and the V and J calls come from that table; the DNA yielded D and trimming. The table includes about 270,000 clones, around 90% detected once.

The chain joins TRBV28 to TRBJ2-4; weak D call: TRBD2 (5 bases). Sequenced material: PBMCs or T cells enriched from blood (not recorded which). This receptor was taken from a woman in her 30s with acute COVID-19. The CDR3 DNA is TGTGCCAGCACCCTAGCCGGGTCTAAAAACATTCAGTACTTC. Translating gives CASTLAGSKNIQYF. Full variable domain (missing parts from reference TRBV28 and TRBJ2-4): DVKVTQSSRYLVKRTGEKVFLECVQDMDHENMFWYRQDPGLGLRLIYFSYDVKMKEKGDIPEGYSVSREKKERFSLILESASTNQTSMYLCASTLAGSKNIQYFGAGTRLSVL.